The 10 T cell receptor beta chains below come from one sample, sequenced in a study of response to subunit inactivated influenza vaccine. TCRdb ran MiXCR on the RT-PCR reads and lists one entry per CDR3 protein. The sample lists some 640,000 distinct CDR3 sequences; 11% to 15% were seen once. The source was PBMCs from blood, collected around 15 days before vaccination. These receptors were taken from a man over 45 who received an inactivated influenza vaccine.

The chain uses TRBV28 and TRBJ2-3, with D perhaps being TRBD1 or TRBD2 (6 bases each). CDR1 MDHEN and CDR2 SYDVKM come from the germline V gene. V was pared by 5 bases and J by 4 bases, with 16 bases between. The CDR3 is made up of 15 amino acids. For the CDR3, the DNA is TGTGCCAGCAGTGTGGGGGGCATGAGTGCAGATACGCAGTATTTT. Amino acids: CASSVGGMSADTQYF. The entire variable domain, with the rest obtained from reference TRBV28 and TRBJ2-3, is as follows: DVKVTQSSRYLVKRTGEKVFLECVQDMDHENMFWYRQDPGLGLRLIYFSYDVKMKEKGDIPEGYSVSREKKERFSLILESASTNQTSMYLCASSVGGMSADTQYFGPGTRLTVL.

J is TRBJ2-2 and V is TRBV6-5; no clear D. The V end lost 2 bases, the J end lost 3 bases, and 7 bases lay between the germline ends. Germline V gives CDR1 MNHEY, CDR2 SVGAGI. The CDR3 length is 14 residues. CDR3 coding DNA: TGTGCCAGCAGTTACAGGCTCGACACCGGGGAGCTGTTTTTT. It is translated as CASSYRLDTGELFF.

The rearrangement links TRBV6-2 or TRBV6-3 to TRBJ2-5, with D maybe TRBD2 (5 bases). V lost 0 bases to trimming and J lost 2 bases, with 10 bases between them. Germline CDR1 is MNHEY and CDR2 is SVGEGT. The CDR3 is 15 residues long. CDR3 region: CASSYSVGDQETQYF. The CDR3 nucleotides are TGTGCCAGCAGTTACTCCGTGGGAGATCAAGAGACCCAGTACTTC.

The gene calls are TRBV18 and TRBJ1-3; D ambiguous. Trimming stripped 0 bases from V and 0 bases from J, with 6 bases between. From germline, CDR1 is KGHSH and CDR2 LQKENI. This CDR3 region has 15 residues. In DNA, the CDR3 is TGTGCCAGCTCACCACCGGCGAGCTCTGGAAACACCATATATTTT. It specifies CASSPPASSGNTIYF.

This chain joins TRBV6-5 and TRBJ2-1, with D unresolved. V was cut by 2 bases and J by 6 bases, with 11 bases left in between. Per germline, CDR1 MNHEY and CDR2 SVGAGI. The CDR3 totals 14 residues. CDR3 in amino acids: CASSYTPWRNEQFF. As DNA, the CDR3 is TGTGCCAGCAGTTACACGCCCTGGCGCAATGAGCAGTTCTTC.

The rearrangement joins TRBV6-2 or TRBV6-3 to TRBJ1-6; no firm D call. V dropped 3 bases and J dropped 7 bases, with 7 bases sitting between them. The germline V gene encodes CDR1 MNHEY and CDR2 SVGEGT. This CDR3 has 13 residues. CDR3 in DNA: TGTGCCAGCAGTTATCAGCGAAATTCACCCCTCCACTTT. This sequence encodes CASSYQRNSPLHF.

This chain connects TRBV7-2 to TRBJ2-7; 9 nucleotides line up with TRBD2. This CDR3 has 14 residues. The V gene's germline CDR1 is SGHTA and CDR2 FQGNSA. V shed 8 bases, J shed 4 bases, and the junction held 9 bases outside the gene matches. DNA for the CDR3: TGTGCCAGCTCCATAGCGGGAGCTCCGTACGAGCAGTACTTC. It codes for CASSIAGAPYEQYF.

This clonotype was counted only a few times. The chain links TRBV2 to TRBJ2-7; either TRBD1 or TRBD2 may supply D (5 bases each). Trimming removed 7 bases from V and 1 base from J, with 14 bases in between. The germline CDR1 and CDR2 sequences are SNHLY and FYNNEI. The length of the CDR3 is 14 residues. CDR3 DNA sequence: TGTGCCAGCACCCCCCGGTGGGGGTCCTACGAGCAGTACTTC. Translated: CASTPRWGSYEQYF.

This clonotype came up a few times. Here the CDR3 reads CASSLGHRGQTQYF. The CDR3 DNA sequence: TGTGCCAGCAGTTTAGGTCACAGGGGGCAGACCCAGTACTTC. The V gene is TRBV12-3 or TRBV12-4, the J gene TRBJ2-5; the match to TRBD1 covers 9 bases. This CDR3 is built from 14 residues. The V segment lost 1 base and the J segment 6 bases; nucleotides outside the gene matches: 3.

The CDR3: CASSLPASGVVKNIQYF. CDR3 nucleotide sequence: TGTGCCAGCTCACTTCCCGCTAGCGGGGTTGTCAAAAACATTCAGTACTTC. V and J are TRBV18 and TRBJ2-4; 9 nucleotides align to TRBD2. CDR1 is KGHSH and CDR2 is LQKENI in the germline V gene. The CDR3 runs 17 residues. J lost 3 bases, V lost 4 bases, and 10 bases had no gene match.